This entry describes one T cell receptor beta chain. The antigen is undetermined. These data originate in a study of cytomegalovirus exposure and HLA in healthy donors. The CDR3 runs to 14 residues. Germline-derived CDR1 and CDR2 are MNHEY and SMNVEV (reference sequence). Trimming cost V 2 bases and J 6 bases, with 12 bases left between them. Findings and limits, study-wide: TCR beta chains associated with HLA were, in a later analysis, more clonally expanded than equally common others. Later analysis associated a missense DCLRE1C variant with TCR beta V- and J-gene trimming.

The PCR used 60 Vbeta and 13 Jbeta primers. This table comes from immunoSEQ multiplex PCR, and its TCRdb copy is limited to in-frame clones, with some not included. This sample has approximately 220,000 clones, with approximately 88% found just once. The specimen was PBMCs. This rearrangement joins TRBV27 to TRBJ2-3; D perhaps matches TRBD2 (5 bases). The TCR originated in a boy aged 2-15 years in good health and CMV-seronegative. The DNA of the CDR3 is TGTGCCAGCAGTTTAGTGATTAGCGCTGATACGCAGTATTTT. This sequence encodes CASSLVISADTQYF.